This TCR beta chain originates from a study of blood T cells in healthy people across ages. Samples each yielded at least 6 micrograms of total RNA. Together with a sample-barcoded 5' primer, a J-beta primer mix was included in a second PCR lasting about 7 to 11 cycles. Researchers report that a template-switch adaptor with 12 random nucleotides tagged each cDNA molecule. TCRdb redid the calling of the 5' RACE reads with MiXCR, one entry per CDR3 protein. Among roughly 1.5 million distinct CDR3 sequences listed, 35% to 45% were seen once. Many counts were recorded for this clonotype. This clonotype was sampled from a young woman in good health. Sample: blood.

The CDR3 nucleotides are TGTGCCAGCAGTTTTCGGACGGGGAGCGAGACCCAGTACTTC. As protein: CASSFRTGSETQYF. The chain joins TRBV27 to TRBJ2-5; D possibly corresponds to TRBD2 (5 bases). Per the germline V gene, CDR1 is MNHEY and CDR2 is SMNVEV (reference sequence). V lost 3 bases and J lost 5, with 13 bases in between. The CDR3 is 14 residues long.